The next 24 T cell receptor beta chains were all read from a single sample in a study of T cell repertoires in cytomegalovirus infection (dated by TCRdb to about 2019). TCRdb records Illumina HiSeq 1500 as the sequencer. Through fastp at Q25 and MiXCR, TCRdb rebuilt clones from the public reads, retaining in-frame beta chains. Identical CDR3 proteins give one entry, which carries the most common genes and DNA. This sample is represented by 150,000 or so distinct CDR3 sequences; approximately 17% of them were singletons. The ten largest clones take up roughly a sixth of the sample. The source material was CD8+ T cells from PBMCs. The receptors come from a human donor in good health (CMV status not recorded). Some clones in this sample may be carry-over from other donors' samples.

This clonotype has ten or more counts. The J gene is TRBJ1-1, the V gene TRBV7-2; D uncertain. The CDR3 consists of 11 residues. Germline V gives CDR1 SGHTA, CDR2 FQGNSA. V shed 3 bases and J shed 7 bases, with 6 bases lying between them. CDR3 loop: CASSFGVEAFF. The CDR3 DNA follows: TGTGCCAGCAGCTTCGGGGTTGAAGCTTTCTTT.

This clonotype showed up just a few times. This chain uses TRBV7-8 with TRBJ2-1; TRBD1 or TRBD2 may be the D gene (5 bases each). Trimming pared 1 base from V and 6 bases from J, leaving 13 bases between. Per the germline V gene, CDR1 is SGHVS and CDR2 is FQNEAQ. CDR3 size: 15 residues. This CDR3 reads CASSLVGGVGNEQFF. The CDR3, as DNA: TGTGCCAGCAGCTTAGTTGGGGGAGTGGGCAATGAGCAGTTCTTC.

This clonotype has just a few counts. J is TRBJ2-7 and V is TRBV5-6; D is uncertain. The germline gives CDR1 SGHDT, CDR2 YYEEEE. The CDR3 contains 13 residues. Trimming removed 2 bases from V and 3 bases from J, with 9 bases in between. The CDR3 DNA follows: TGTGCCAGCAGCTTAAACAGATACTACGAGCAGTACTTC. Residues: CASSLNRYYEQYF.

This clonotype has more than one count but fewer than ten. This sequence joins TRBV7-9 and TRBJ2-2; D unclear. In germline, CDR1 is SEHNR, CDR2 FQNEAQ (reference sequence). There are 15 residues in the CDR3. Trimming shortened V by 7 bases and J by 0 bases, and 12 bases separated the two germline ends. Written as DNA, the CDR3 is TGTGCCAGCACCTTTGAGATAGCGAACACCGGGGAGCTGTTTTTT. Residues: CASTFEIANTGELFF. The full variable domain, rest sourced from reference TRBV7-9 and TRBJ2-2, is DTGVSQNPRHKITKRGQNVTFRCDPISEHNRLYWYRQTLGQGPEFLTYFQNEAQLEKSRLLSDRFSAERPKGSFSTLEIQRTEQGDSAMYLCASTFEIANTGELFFGEGSRLTVL.

The chain has TRBV13 and TRBJ2-2, with TRBD1 matching over 7 bases. The CDR3 is 15 residues long. After removal of 3 bases from V and 6 bases from J, the junction contained 7 bases not matched to a gene. Germline V gives CDR1 PRHDT, CDR2 FYEKMQ (reference sequence). The DNA of the CDR3 is TGTGCCAGCAGCTTCGAGAAGGGGGCTGCCGGGGAGCTGTTTTTT. Encoded protein: CASSFEKGAAGELFF. Drawing the rest from reference TRBV13 and TRBJ2-2, the complete variable domain is AAGVIQSPRHLIKEKRETATLKCYPIPRHDTVYWYQQGPGQDPQFLISFYEKMQSDKGSIPDRFSAQQFSDYHSELNMSSLELGDSALYFCASSFEKGAAGELFFGEGSRLTVL.

This clonotype was seen only once. For the CDR3, the DNA is TGCGCCAGCAGCCAAGATATCGGACTCTACGAGCAGTACTTC. Protein sequence: CASSQDIGLYEQYF. The chain links TRBV4-1 to TRBJ2-7; D possibly corresponds to TRBD2 (5 bases). Germline assignment: CDR1 MGHRA and CDR2 YSYEKL. V gave up 0 bases and J gave up 3 bases, with 9 bases separating them. The CDR3 totals 14 residues.

This clonotype was counted a few times. This chain links TRBV6-5 with TRBJ1-2; the match to TRBD1 covers 9 bases. Germline CDR1 MNHEY, CDR2 SVGAGI. This CDR3 contains 16 residues. Trimming cost V 3 bases and J 8 bases; bases outside gene matches: 13. CDR3 DNA sequence: TGTGCCAGCAGTTATTTTGAGGGACAGGGATCTTTGGGCTACACCTTC. Protein: CASSYFEGQGSLGYTF.

This clonotype has only a few counts. The gene calls are TRBV7-9 and TRBJ1-1, with D possibly matching TRBD1 (5 bases). The CDR3 consists of 15 residues. Germline loops: CDR1 SEHNR, CDR2 FQNEAQ (reference sequence). Trimming removed 5 bases from V and 5 bases from J, with 18 bases in between. The CDR3 reads CASSPQAGRGTEAFF. The CDR3 coding sequence is TGTGCCAGCAGCCCCCAGGCAGGGCGGGGGACTGAAGCTTTCTTT.

The V and J genes are TRBV7-8 and TRBJ2-7; 9 bases map to TRBD1. V gave up 5 bases and J gave up 5 bases; unmatched junction bases: 10. Germline V CDR1 and CDR2: SGHVS, FQNEAQ. This CDR3 has 15 residues. The CDR3 sequence: CASSLLGQGGNEQYF. The DNA of the CDR3 is TGTGCCAGCAGCCTCCTGGGACAGGGTGGTAACGAGCAGTACTTC.

This clonotype is medium-sized. The genes are TRBV10-3 and TRBJ2-1; no definite D call. V was pared by 4 bases and J by 5 bases, with 12 bases between. Germline values: CDR1 ENHRY, CDR2 SYGVKD. This CDR3 spans 14 amino acids. The CDR3 loop reads CAISGVSLDNEQFF. The CDR3 nucleotides are TGTGCCATCAGTGGAGTGTCTTTAGACAATGAGCAGTTCTTC.

The chain combines TRBV9 with TRBJ2-7; either TRBD1 or TRBD2 may fit D (6 bases each). Germline V gene sequence: CDR1 SGDLS, CDR2 YYNGEE. Trimming left V 0 bases short and J 4 bases short, with 11 bases between. The CDR3 is made up of 14 amino acids. The CDR3 reads CASSVGWGAYEQYF. The CDR3 bases are TGTGCCAGCAGCGTAGGGTGGGGGGCGTACGAGCAGTACTTC.

The CDR3 sequence is CASSDGDNTEAFF. The CDR3, as DNA: TGTGCCAGCAGCGACGGGGATAACACTGAAGCTTTCTTT. This rearrangement joins TRBV12-3 or TRBV12-4 to TRBJ1-1; D is ambiguous. The ends were cut back, 6 bases at V and 2 bases at J, with 10 bases in the middle. CDR3 length: 13 amino acids.

There are a few counts of this clonotype. The V call is TRBV11-1, the J call TRBJ2-3; tentative D call: TRBD2 (6 bases). Germline V lookup: CDR1 SGHAT, CDR2 FQDESV (reference sequence). V lost 4 bases and J 1 base, leaving 9 bases between the germline ends. The CDR3 is 14 residues long. The CDR3 reads CASSSRRGTDTQYF. The CDR3 DNA sequence: TGTGCCAGCAGCTCCAGGAGGGGCACAGATACGCAGTATTTT.

This clonotype was found many times. V gene TRBV15 combines with J gene TRBJ2-3; D is ambiguous. With 6 bases removed from V and 2 bases from J, the gap between germline ends came to 15 bases. The CDR3 is made up of 15 amino acids. From germline, CDR1 is LNHNV and CDR2 YYDKDF (reference sequence). CDR3 bases: TGTGCCACCAGTTATCTAGGAAGTAACACAGATACGCAGTATTTT. It is translated as CATSYLGSNTDTQYF.

This clonotype was counted a few times. V is TRBV29-1 and J is TRBJ2-7, with TRBD1 matching 10 bases. Germline loops: CDR1 SQVTM, CDR2 ANQGSEA. J was trimmed by 7 bases and V by 1 base; bases with no gene match: 10. This CDR3 has 15 amino acids. This CDR3 is CSVEARGQGRREQYF. The DNA of the CDR3 is TGCAGCGTTGAAGCAAGGGGACAGGGGAGGAGGGAGCAGTACTTC.

This chain links TRBV18 with TRBJ2-1; D may be TRBD2 (5 bases). Germline values: CDR1 KGHSH, CDR2 LQKENI. The CDR3 is 15 amino acids. V lost 3 bases and J lost 5, with 14 bases in between. The DNA of the CDR3 is TGTGCCAGCTCACCGTCATTAGCGAGCGACAATGAGCAGTTCTTC. This sequence encodes CASSPSLASDNEQFF.

The sample holds a few counts of this clonotype. This chain joins TRBV6-5 and TRBJ2-1; 14 positions match TRBD2. Losses at the gene ends were 5 bases for V and 1 base for J; bases not matched to a gene: 7. CDR3 length: 18 residues. Looked up from germline, CDR1 is MNHEY and CDR2 is SVGAGI. Here the CDR3 reads CASSPDRLAGGSYNEQFF. For the CDR3, the DNA is TGTGCCAGCAGTCCCGATCGACTAGCGGGAGGGTCCTACAATGAGCAGTTCTTC.

In its sample, this clonotype was seen a few times. The gene calls are TRBV7-6 and TRBJ2-1; D is unclear. The CDR3 is 12 residues long. V lost 8 bases and J lost 6, with 11 bases in between. Germline CDR1 reads SGHVS; CDR2 reads FNYEAQ. DNA for the CDR3: TGTGCCAGCGGTAGCCAGCCCAATGAGCAGTTCTTC. Residues: CASGSQPNEQFF.

The CDR3 here is CASSLPSASQEQYF. In nucleotides, the CDR3 is TGTGCCAGCAGTTTGCCTAGCGCGAGCCAAGAGCAGTACTTC. The J gene is TRBJ2-7, the V gene TRBV12-3 or TRBV12-4; TRBD2 is a possible D gene (6 bases). The CDR3 spans 14 residues. V lost 3 bases and J lost 7, with 16 bases in between.

This clonotype showed up just a few times. This rearrangement joins TRBV7-2 to TRBJ2-1; possible D gene TRBD1, 7 bases. Germline CDR1 reads SGHTA; CDR2 reads FQGNSA. The CDR3 runs 13 residues. The V end was cut by 6 bases, the J end by 7 bases, with 13 bases between. CDR3 region: CASSRRGANEQFF. The CDR3 nucleotides are TGTGCCAGCAGTCGCAGGGGGGCTAATGAGCAGTTCTTC.

In this sample, this clonotype turned up a few times. The rearrangement links TRBV6-2 or TRBV6-3 to TRBJ2-1; tentatively, D is TRBD1 (5 bases). This CDR3 region has 17 residues. Trimming took off 4 bases at V and 5 bases at J, with 21 bases between the two ends. Germline values: CDR1 MNHEY, CDR2 SVGEGT. CDR3 DNA sequence: TGTGCCAGCAGTTTCCGGAAGACAGTACCCCCTAACAATGAGCAGTTCTTC. Translating it yields CASSFRKTVPPNNEQFF.

Only a few counts were recorded for this clonotype. The chain carries TRBV19 and TRBJ1-2; TRBD1 matches 10 bases. The CDR3 extends over 14 amino acids. CDR1 and CDR2 from the germline V gene are LNHDA and SQIVND (reference sequence). Trimming removed 7 bases from V and 3 bases from J; junction bases left unmatched: 5. CDR3 DNA: TGTGCCAGTACCCACGGGACAGGGGACTATGGCTACACCTTC. The encoded protein is CASTHGTGDYGYTF. The full variable domain, its missing parts supplied by reference TRBV19 and TRBJ1-2, is DGGITQSPKYLFRKEGQNVTLSCEQNLNHDAMYWYRQDPGQGLRLIYYSQIVNDFQKGDIAEGYSVSREKKESFPLTVTSAQKNPTAFYLCASTHGTGDYGYTFGSGTRLTVV.

This chain joins TRBV20-1 and TRBJ2-7; D is perhaps TRBD2 (6 bases). CDR1 is DFQATT and CDR2 is SNEGSKA in the germline V gene (reference sequence). The CDR3 has 15 amino acids. V lost 0 bases to trimming and J lost 0 bases, with 12 bases between them. CDR3 amino acids: CSARDIPGVSYEQYF. The CDR3 DNA reads TGCAGTGCTAGAGATATTCCGGGGGTCTCCTACGAGCAGTACTTC.

This clonotype was counted only a few times. This chain links TRBV11-3 with TRBJ2-2; D perhaps matches TRBD1 (6 bases). Per germline, CDR1 SGHNT and CDR2 YENEEA. The CDR3 loop spans 13 amino acids. V was shortened by 5 bases and J by 6 bases, with 10 bases between the two germline ends. The CDR3 DNA reads TGTGCCAGCAGCCCTGGGGGCTCCGGGGAGCTGTTTTTT. Residues: CASSPGGSGELFF.